This TCR beta chain was sequenced for a study of T cell repertoires in cytomegalovirus infection. Study in general: Public TCR beta signatures were indicative of both CMV infection and a matching HLA type.

There are 14 residues in the CDR3. The germline gives CDR1 SGHVS, CDR2 FQNEAQ. Trimming removed 7 bases at V and 4 bases at J, with 13 bases between. TCRdb reanalysed the reads using MiXCR and keeps one entry per CDR3 protein. The sample contains approximately 120,000 distinct CDR3 sequences, over 25% of which appear only once. This clonotype was seen repeatedly, ten times or more. Its antigen is unknown. The specimen was CD8+ T cells from cultured PBMCs, collected from culture after CMV antigen stimulation. The receptor was isolated from a human donor in good health (CMV status not recorded). Some clones in this sample may be carry-over from other donors' samples. The chain is built from TRBV7-8 and TRBJ2-2; maybe TRBD1 (5 bases). CDR3 bases: TGTGCCAGCATCCACACAGGCCCCACCGGGGAGCTGTTTTTT. Protein product: CASIHTGPTGELFF.